This TCR beta chain was profiled in a study of shared clonotypes between healthy human individuals. Study-level information: Researchers drew samples from two women and a few men aged 18 to 49.

Comments on this clone: Its target is unknown.

Donors had no recently reported acute infections or vaccinations and were HIV-negative. Clones were read by immunoSEQ multiplex PCR, and TCRdb kept only the in-frame ones, dropping some. The repertoire holds approximately 620,000 clones, around 97% seen once, with approximately 0.057% in the top ten. V shed 5 bases, J shed 2 bases, and the junction held 9 bases outside the gene matches. Looked up from germline, CDR1 is MDHEN and CDR2 is SYDVKM. This CDR3 region has 15 residues. General study findings and limits: Donor scarcity curtailed the genetic and exposure-history diversity represented herein. In contrast to clonotypes shared by all four donors, non-shared clonotypes had lower generation probabilities.

The specimen sequenced was naive CD4+ T cells sorted from blood. Described subset: CD45RA+ positively selected. This receptor was taken from a woman between 25 and 40 years old in good health. The gene calls are TRBV28 and TRBJ2-7; 7 bases line up with TRBD2. In DNA form, the CDR3 reads TGTGCCAGCAGTCCATGGGAGGGCCCGGCCTACGAGCAGTACTTC. Amino acid sequence: CASSPWEGPAYEQYF.